Listed here are 31 T cell receptor beta chains from one sample, sequenced in a study of CD8 T cells in Susac syndrome. Random hexamers were used to reverse transcribe an amount of roughly 0.45 to 1 ug RNA. TCRdb used MiXCR to reprocess the immunoSEQ multiplex PCR reads, holding one entry per CDR3 protein. This table has a few hundred thousand distinct CDR3 sequences, about 96% appearing once. Sequences were obtained from CD4+ T cells from PBMCs. Every receptor here comes from a human donor with multiple sclerosis.

The rearrangement links TRBV5-4 to TRBJ2-3, with 7 bases identical to TRBD1. Germline values: CDR1 SGHNT, CDR2 YYREEE (reference sequence). Trimming cost V 3 bases and J 5 bases; bases outside gene matches: 12. This CDR3 region has 16 residues. The CDR3 is CASSSQRQGAGDTQYF. The CDR3 DNA reads TGTGCCAGCAGCTCACAACGACAGGGCGCCGGAGATACGCAGTATTTT.

The chain links TRBV29-1 to TRBJ1-5, with D possibly being TRBD1 (5 bases). CDR3 length equals 14 residues. V shed 4 bases and J shed 2 bases, with 12 bases lying between them. Germline V gene sequence: CDR1 SQVTM, CDR2 ANQGSEA. DNA of the CDR3: TGCAGCGTTGTCTCTGGAGGGGGCAATCAGCCCCAGCATTTT. Protein product: CSVVSGGGNQPQHF.

This clonotype has only one observation. The V call is TRBV29-1, the J call TRBJ2-1, with D unresolved. The CDR3 runs to 12 residues. The V gene's germline CDR1 is SQVTM and CDR2 ANQGSEA. V was cut by 8 bases and J by 6 bases, with 14 bases left in between. CDR3 sequence (DNA): TGCAGCCCCCGCCGTGCCTCCAATGAGCAGTTCTTC. Translation gives CSPRRASNEQFF.

This clonotype has just one count. The rearrangement uses TRBV3-1 and TRBJ2-5; D is possibly TRBD1 (5 bases). The CDR3 is 14 residues long. CDR1 and CDR2 (germline): LGHDT, YNNKEL (reference sequence). With 4 bases removed from V and 2 bases from J, the gap between germline ends came to 11 bases. CDR3 DNA sequence: TGTGCCAGCAGCCTTCGACAGACTCAAGAGACCCAGTACTTC. Translated: CASSLRQTQETQYF.

This chain uses TRBV12-3 or TRBV12-4 with TRBJ2-2; 7 positions agree with TRBD2. The CDR3 runs to 19 residues. The junction had 16 bases not matched to a gene; V was cut back by 5 bases and J by 1 base. As DNA, the CDR3 is TGTGCCAGCAGTGGACCCCACCTAGCGGATCCGCTGAACACCGGGGAGCTGTTTTTT. It translates to CASSGPHLADPLNTGELFF.

The V and J genes are TRBV27 and TRBJ1-6; 10 bases agree with TRBD1. Germline assignment: CDR1 MNHEY and CDR2 SMNVEV (reference sequence). There are 15 residues in the CDR3. V was clipped by 5 bases and J by 7 bases; unmatched bases: 5. CDR3 loop: CASSAWTGGNSPLHF. CDR3 nucleotides: TGTGCCAGCAGTGCATGGACAGGGGGGAATTCACCCCTCCACTTT.

The rearrangement links TRBV7-9 to TRBJ1-2, with 8 nucleotides matching TRBD1. The CDR3 has 14 residues. Germline V gives CDR1 SEHNR, CDR2 FQNEAQ (reference sequence). Trimming cost V 8 bases and J 3 bases; bases outside gene matches: 8. The CDR3 DNA reads TGTGCCAGCGTCTTAGACAGGGGTGACTATGGCTACACCTTC. As protein: CASVLDRGDYGYTF.

The chain employs TRBV5-4 and TRBJ1-1; D perhaps matches TRBD1 (5 bases). The CDR3 totals 14 residues. Germline V gene sequence: CDR1 SGHNT, CDR2 YYREEE (reference sequence). V was cut by 5 bases and J by 2 bases, with 13 bases left in between. The CDR3 region is CASRAGQGNTEAFF. CDR3 nucleotides: TGTGCCAGCAGGGCTGGCCAGGGAAACACTGAAGCTTTCTTT.

This chain uses TRBV15 with TRBJ2-7, with TRBD1 as a possible D gene (5 bases). The ends were cut back, 1 base at V and 0 bases at J, with 13 bases in the middle. There are 16 residues in the CDR3. Germline lookup yields CDR1 LNHNV and CDR2 YYDKDF (reference sequence). The CDR3 loop is CATSRGNRISSYEQYF. Here the CDR3 DNA reads TGTGCCACCAGCAGAGGAAACAGGATCAGCTCCTACGAGCAGTACTTC. Full variable domain (outside the CDR3, taken from reference TRBV15 and TRBJ2-7): DAMVIQNPRYQVTQFGKPVTLSCSQTLNHNVMYWYQQKSSQAPKLLFHYYDKDFNNEADTPDNFQSRRPNTSFCFLDIRSPGLGDTAMYLCATSRGNRISSYEQYFGPGTRLTVT.

This chain connects TRBV11-2 to TRBJ2-7; 8 bases match TRBD1. Germline CDR1 and CDR2: SGHAT and FQNNGV. With V trimmed by 6 bases and J by 5 bases, 9 bases remained unmatched. The CDR3 has 14 residues. In DNA form, the CDR3 reads TGTGCCAGCAGTCTTGGACAGGGCTACCACGAGCAGTACTTC. Protein sequence: CASSLGQGYHEQYF.

The chain recombines TRBV15 with TRBJ2-7, with D possibly matching TRBD2 (5 bases). Germline lookup yields CDR1 LNHNV and CDR2 YYDKDF (reference sequence). The CDR3 is 15 amino acids. The V gene lost 1 base and the J gene lost 0 bases, with 10 bases spanning the gap. The CDR3 sequence: CATSRAGDSSYEQYF. CDR3 nucleotides: TGTGCCACCAGCAGAGCCGGGGATAGCTCCTACGAGCAGTACTTC.

V is TRBV3-1 and J is TRBJ1-4; 8 bases line up with TRBD1. The CDR3 sequence is 15 residues long. CDR1 is LGHDT and CDR2 is YNNKEL in the germline V gene (reference sequence). With 3 bases clipped from V and 6 bases from J, the junction kept 6 bases outside the gene matches. The CDR3 is CASSQYRGLYEKLFF. CDR3 bases: TGTGCCAGCAGCCAGTACAGGGGGTTGTATGAAAAACTGTTTTTT.

The gene calls are TRBV3-1 and TRBJ2-7; D might be TRBD1 or TRBD2, each matching 5 bases. Germline values: CDR1 LGHDT, CDR2 YNNKEL (reference sequence). The CDR3 spans 15 residues. Trimming took 1 base from V and 0 from J, leaving 10 bases between them. The CDR3 DNA reads TGTGCCAGCAGCCAAGGGGGGTTCAGCTCCTACGAGCAGTACTTC. This codes for CASSQGGFSSYEQYF.

The rearrangement joins TRBV29-1 to TRBJ1-4, with TRBD1 matching over 7 bases. The CDR3 loop spans 13 amino acids. Germline CDR1 and CDR2: SQVTM and ANQGSEA. V trimming: 7 bases; J trimming: 5 bases; junction bases outside the gene matches: 7. This CDR3 is CSARTGGNEKLFF. CDR3 sequence (DNA): TGCAGCGCGCGGACAGGAGGGAATGAAAAACTGTTTTTT.

The DNA of the CDR3 is TGCGCCAGCAGTTACTTATACCAGGGGGCGACCAATCAGCCCCAGCATTTT. The encoded protein is CASSYLYQGATNQPQHF. The J gene is TRBJ1-5, the V gene TRBV23-1; 8 positions agree with TRBD1. Being an ORF, TRBV23-1 has a function that is uncertain. This CDR3 contains 17 residues. Trimming removed 5 bases from V and 3 bases from J; junction bases left unmatched: 12.

The V gene is TRBV20-1, the J gene TRBJ2-5, with D hard to call. CDR1 and CDR2 (germline): DFQATT, SNEGSKA (reference sequence). The ends were cut back, 0 bases at V and 6 bases at J, with 8 bases in the middle. The CDR3 runs to 12 residues. The CDR3 DNA reads TGCAGTGCTAGAGACAGCCTCCAGACCCAGTACTTC. This encodes CSARDSLQTQYF.

This chain links TRBV20-1 with TRBJ2-1, with a tentative D call TRBD1 (5 bases). Trimming took off 5 bases at V and 9 bases at J, with 11 bases between the two ends. Germline V CDR1 and CDR2: DFQATT, SNEGSKA (reference sequence). The CDR3 covers 11 residues. The CDR3 region has the DNA TGCAGTGCTCCAGGGCGATTTGAGCAGTTCTTC. Encoded protein: CSAPGRFEQFF.

The genes are TRBV12-3 or TRBV12-4 and TRBJ1-1, with 8 bases matching TRBD1. V lost 7 bases, J lost 11 bases, and 12 bases stayed unmatched. The CDR3 runs 13 residues. CDR3 nucleotide sequence: TGTGCCAGCAAACCGGACAGGGTGATACGGGCTTTCTTT. Amino acid sequence: CASKPDRVIRAFF.

This chain connects TRBV6-6 to TRBJ1-1; D unresolved. V lost 6 bases and J lost 0, with 14 bases in between. CDR3 length: 15 amino acids. The germline gives CDR1 MNHNY, CDR2 SVGAGI (reference sequence). The CDR3 protein is CASSRGNALNTEAFF. The CDR3 DNA reads TGTGCCAGCAGCCGCGGGAACGCCTTGAACACTGAAGCTTTCTTT.

Only one count was recorded for this clonotype. V and J are TRBV5-6 and TRBJ2-1, with 7 bases aligning to TRBD2. CDR1 is SGHDT, CDR2 YYEEEE, per germline. V trimming: 5 bases; J trimming: 4 bases; junction bases outside the gene matches: 9. The CDR3 is 15 amino acids. Here the CDR3 DNA reads TGTGCCAGCAGTTTACTAGCGCAGCCTTACAATGAGCAGTTCTTC. This codes for CASSLLAQPYNEQFF.

In DNA, the CDR3 is TGTGCCAGCAGCCCCAACTTAGGGGGTTTACAAGAGACCCAGTACTTC. Amino acids: CASSPNLGGLQETQYF. The V call is TRBV4-2, the J call TRBJ2-5; possibly TRBD1 for D (6 bases). This CDR3 spans 16 amino acids. Germline lookup yields CDR1 LGHNA and CDR2 YNFKEQ. The V end was cut by 4 bases, the J end by 2 bases, with 17 bases between.

The chain employs TRBV30 and TRBJ2-5, with 11 bases that match TRBD2. Germline-derived CDR1 and CDR2 are GTSNPN and SVGIG (reference sequence). The CDR3 has 17 residues. J lost 5 bases, V lost 3 bases, and 14 bases had no gene match. CDR3 sequence (DNA): TGTGCCTGGAGCCCCCCGGGACTAGCGGCCCAGGGGGAGACCCAGTACTTC. Translating it yields CAWSPPGLAAQGETQYF.

This clonotype has just a few counts. The chain couples TRBV14 to TRBJ2-2, with TRBD2 identical over 7 bases. V trimming: 2 bases; J trimming: 8 bases; junction bases outside the gene matches: 8. This CDR3 comprises 15 residues. Germline V gives CDR1 SGHDN, CDR2 FVKESK. The CDR3 DNA reads as TGTGCCAGCAGCCAACAACCCCTGGGACTAGGGGAGCTGTTTTTT. Its protein product is CASSQQPLGLGELFF.

V and J are TRBV3-1 and TRBJ2-1; 7 nucleotides agree with TRBD2. The CDR3 consists of 15 residues. CDR1 and CDR2 (germline): LGHDT, YNNKEL (reference sequence). The V segment lost 4 bases and the J segment 6 bases; nucleotides outside the gene matches: 9. The CDR3 sequence: CASSPGGRGRNEQFF. DNA for the CDR3: TGTGCCAGCAGCCCCGGGGGGAGAGGTCGCAATGAGCAGTTCTTC.

The chain employs TRBV12-3 or TRBV12-4 and TRBJ2-5, with a tentative D call TRBD1 (6 bases). The CDR3 spans 16 residues. V shed 6 bases and J shed 1 base, with 18 bases lying between them. The CDR3: CASSRTPWGPQETQYF. CDR3 in DNA: TGTGCCAGCAGCCGCACCCCCTGGGGGCCCCAAGAGACCCAGTACTTC.

The chain couples TRBV12-5 to TRBJ2-3, with D possibly being TRBD1 or TRBD2 (5 bases each). Trimming took off 6 bases at V and 2 bases at J, with 21 bases between the two ends. Germline-derived CDR1 and CDR2 are LGHNT and FRNRAP. This CDR3 has 17 amino acids. The CDR3 DNA is TGTGCTAGTGGACCGCCCCCCCGGGACCGCGACACAGATACGCAGTATTTT. It yields the protein CASGPPPRDRDTDTQYF.

The chain joins TRBV15 to TRBJ2-2; D remains ambiguous. The V end was cut by 0 bases, the J end by 5 bases, with 7 bases between. CDR1 and CDR2 (germline): LNHNV, YYDKDF (reference sequence). The CDR3 has 14 amino acids. The CDR3 reads CATSREATTGELFF. CDR3 in DNA: TGTGCCACCAGCAGAGAGGCCACTACCGGGGAGCTGTTTTTT.

V usage is TRBV27 and J usage is TRBJ1-2; 8 positions match TRBD1. CDR3 length equals 15 residues. The J segment lost 4 bases and the V segment lost 4 bases, leaving 8 bases of the junction unmatched. Germline CDR1 and CDR2: MNHEY and SMNVEV (reference sequence). The CDR3 loop is CASSYTGGTSYGYTF. In DNA, the CDR3 is TGTGCCAGCAGTTACACAGGGGGAACAAGCTATGGCTACACCTTC.

The rearrangement joins TRBV29-1 to TRBJ2-1; D not resolved. The germline V gene has CDR1 SQVTM and CDR2 ANQGSEA. Deletions cut 3 bases from V and 6 bases from J, with 3 bases between. The CDR3 is 10 amino acids. The CDR3 loop is CSVESNEQFF. The CDR3 DNA is TGCAGCGTTGAGAGCAATGAGCAGTTCTTC.

This sequence joins TRBV4-1 and TRBJ1-2, with a possible D match to TRBD1 (6 bases). Per the germline V gene, CDR1 is MGHRA and CDR2 is YSYEKL. The CDR3 is 14 amino acids. Trimming left V 1 base short and J 5 bases short, with 11 bases between. The CDR3 DNA reads TGCGCCAGCAGCCAAGGGGCAGGGGATTATGGCTACACCTTC. Translation: CASSQGAGDYGYTF.

V usage is TRBV20-1 and J usage is TRBJ2-1; the match to TRBD2 covers 9 bases. Trimming removed 3 bases from V and 3 bases from J; junction bases left unmatched: 12. The length of the CDR3 is 17 residues. The germline V gene encodes CDR1 DFQATT and CDR2 SNEGSKA (reference sequence). Written as DNA, the CDR3 is TGCAGTGCTAGGACACCTAGCGGGACGATTAACTACAATGAGCAGTTCTTC. Amino acid sequence: CSARTPSGTINYNEQFF.